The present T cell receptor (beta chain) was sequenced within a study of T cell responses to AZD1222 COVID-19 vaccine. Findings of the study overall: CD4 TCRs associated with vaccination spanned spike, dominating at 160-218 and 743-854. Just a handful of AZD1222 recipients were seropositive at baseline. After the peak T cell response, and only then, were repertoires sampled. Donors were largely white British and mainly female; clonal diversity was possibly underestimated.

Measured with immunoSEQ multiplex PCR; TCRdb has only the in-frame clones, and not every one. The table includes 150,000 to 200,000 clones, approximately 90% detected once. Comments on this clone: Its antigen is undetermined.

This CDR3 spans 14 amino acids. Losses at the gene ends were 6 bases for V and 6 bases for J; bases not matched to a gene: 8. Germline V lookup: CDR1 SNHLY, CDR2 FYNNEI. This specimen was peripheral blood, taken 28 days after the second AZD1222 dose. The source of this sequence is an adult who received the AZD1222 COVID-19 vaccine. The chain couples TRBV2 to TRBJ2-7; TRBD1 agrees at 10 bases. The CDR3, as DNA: TGTGCCAGCAGAGTTGGGACAGGGGTGGCCGAGCAGTACTTC. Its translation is CASRVGTGVAEQYF.